This T cell receptor (beta chain) was found in a study of T cell changes during pregnancy in multiple sclerosis. This CDR3 has 17 amino acids. The germline V gene has CDR1 MGHRA and CDR2 YSYEKL. Trimming removed 3 bases from V and 2 bases from J; junction bases left unmatched: 5. The method was immunoSEQ multiplex PCR; TCRdb's version includes in-frame clones alone and lacks a portion of them. The sample holds about 93,000 clones, approximately 92% seen once. Sequenced material: peripheral blood, taken after pregnancy. This clonotype was obtained from a female donor with multiple sclerosis, enrolled in a pregnancy study. The chain links TRBV4-1 to TRBJ2-1; TRBD1 matches at 12 bases. The CDR3 reads CASSQGTGGDTYNEQFF. CDR3 bases: TGCGCCAGCAGCCAGGGGACAGGGGGCGATACCTACAATGAGCAGTTCTTC.